This T cell receptor (beta chain) derives from a study of blood T cells in healthy people across ages. The use of a sample-barcoded 5' primer and a J-beta primer mix characterized a second PCR of about 6 to 11 cycles. TCRdb processed the 5' RACE reads anew with MiXCR; each CDR3 protein has one entry. The profile shows some 750,000 distinct CDR3 sequences, 22% of them singletons. The CDR3 consists of 14 residues. CDR1 is SGHVS, CDR2 FQNEAQ, per germline. Trimming took 4 bases from V and 10 from J, leaving 19 bases between them. As for this clonotype: A much larger clone lies one base from this, so it may be a read error.

The receptor was isolated from a man in his 70s in good health. This chain joins TRBV7-8 and TRBJ1-2, with D unclear. Sequenced material: blood. The CDR3, as DNA: TGTGCCAGCAGCTCCCCTCTAGGGCCCAATGACTACACCTTC. Its protein is CASSSPLGPNDYTF.